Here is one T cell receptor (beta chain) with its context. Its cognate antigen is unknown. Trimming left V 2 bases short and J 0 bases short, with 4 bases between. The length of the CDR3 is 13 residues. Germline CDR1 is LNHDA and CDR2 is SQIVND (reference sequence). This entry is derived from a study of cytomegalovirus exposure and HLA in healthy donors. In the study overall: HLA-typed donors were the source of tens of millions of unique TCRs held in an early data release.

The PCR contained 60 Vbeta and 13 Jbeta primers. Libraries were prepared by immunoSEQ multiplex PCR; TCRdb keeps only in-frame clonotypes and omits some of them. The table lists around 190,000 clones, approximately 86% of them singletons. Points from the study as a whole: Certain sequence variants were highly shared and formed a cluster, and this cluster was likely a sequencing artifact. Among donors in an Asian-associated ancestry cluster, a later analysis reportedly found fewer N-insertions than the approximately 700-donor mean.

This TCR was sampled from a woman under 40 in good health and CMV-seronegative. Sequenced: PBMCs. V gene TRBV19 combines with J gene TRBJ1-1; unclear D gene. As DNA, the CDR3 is TGTGCCAGTAGTATAAGCGTGAACACTGAAGCTTTCTTT. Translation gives CASSISVNTEAFF.